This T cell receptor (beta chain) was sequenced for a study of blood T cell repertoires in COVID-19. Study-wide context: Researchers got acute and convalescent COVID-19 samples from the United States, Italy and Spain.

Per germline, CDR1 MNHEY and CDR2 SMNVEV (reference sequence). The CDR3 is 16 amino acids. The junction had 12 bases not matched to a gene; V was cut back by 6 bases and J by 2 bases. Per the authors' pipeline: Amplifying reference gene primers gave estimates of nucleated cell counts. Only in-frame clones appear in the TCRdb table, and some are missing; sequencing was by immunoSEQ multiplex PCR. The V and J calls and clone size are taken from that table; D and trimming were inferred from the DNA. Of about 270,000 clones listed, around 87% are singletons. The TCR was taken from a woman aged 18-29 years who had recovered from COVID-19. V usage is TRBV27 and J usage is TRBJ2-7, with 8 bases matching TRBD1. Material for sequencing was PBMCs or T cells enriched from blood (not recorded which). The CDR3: CASRNSGTGPPYEQYF. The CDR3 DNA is TGTGCCAGCAGAAACTCCGGGACAGGTCCCCCCTACGAGCAGTACTTC.